The 30 T cell receptor beta chains reported below all come from one sample, sequenced in a study of technical replicates of blood from a handful of donors. Sequencing was performed with immunoSEQ multiplex PCR; in TCRdb, only in-frame clones are kept and a portion is missing. The sample shows some 99,000 clones, 95% of them seen only once. The specimen was T cells isolated from PBMCs. The origin of the receptors is a human donor in good health.

The chain links TRBV7-2 to TRBJ2-1; the D gene is possibly TRBD2 (7 bases). Trimming removed 2 bases from V and 3 bases from J, with 14 bases in between. CDR3 length: 16 residues. Germline values: CDR1 SGHTA, CDR2 FQGNSA. CDR3 DNA: TGTGCCAGCAGCTTATCGGCGGGGGCTGTCTACAATGAGCAGTTCTTC. This sequence encodes CASSLSAGAVYNEQFF.

The CDR3 protein is CASSLWGGMNTEAFF. DNA of the CDR3: TGTGCCAGCAGTTTATGGGGGGGGATGAACACTGAAGCTTTCTTT. The chain uses TRBV28 and TRBJ1-1; D possibly corresponds to TRBD1 (5 bases). The CDR3 has 15 residues. The germline gives CDR1 MDHEN, CDR2 SYDVKM. V was clipped by 0 bases and J by 0 bases, with 8 bases between them. The full variable domain, its missing parts supplied by reference TRBV28 and TRBJ1-1, is DVKVTQSSRYLVKRTGEKVFLECVQDMDHENMFWYRQDPGLGLRLIYFSYDVKMKEKGDIPEGYSVSREKKERFSLILESASTNQTSMYLCASSLWGGMNTEAFFGQGTRLTVV.

This sequence joins TRBV30 and TRBJ1-4; D call uncertain. CDR1 and CDR2 (germline): GTSNPN, SVGIG (reference sequence). V lost 0 bases and J 3 bases, leaving 8 bases between the germline ends. The CDR3 loop spans 14 amino acids. This chain's CDR3 is CAWSVVAANEKLFF. The DNA of the CDR3 is TGTGCCTGGAGTGTCGTAGCTGCTAATGAAAAACTGTTTTTT.

This chain connects TRBV7-9 to TRBJ2-7; 8 positions match TRBD1. From germline, CDR1 is SEHNR and CDR2 FQNEAQ (reference sequence). This CDR3 comprises 15 residues. The junction had 12 bases not matched to a gene; V was cut back by 5 bases and J by 6 bases. CDR3 in DNA: TGTGCCAGCAGCGCTCCGGACAGGGTGGGGCTCGAGCAGTACTTC. Its translation: CASSAPDRVGLEQYF.

The chain joins TRBV4-1 to TRBJ2-5; 8 bases align to TRBD2. Losses at the gene ends were 4 bases for V and 9 bases for J; bases not matched to a gene: 16. Germline V lookup: CDR1 MGHRA, CDR2 YSYEKL. The CDR3 loop spans 16 amino acids. For the CDR3, the DNA is TGCGCCAGCAGCCCACGGACTAGCCGGGATGATCTGGCCCAGTACTTC. Its translation: CASSPRTSRDDLAQYF.

This chain uses TRBV10-3 with TRBJ2-1; 10 nucleotides align to TRBD2. Trimming took 6 bases from V and 7 from J; bases not matched to a gene: 6. CDR3 length: 14 residues. CDR1 and CDR2 from the germline V gene are ENHRY and SYGVKD. CDR3 region: CAIRLPSGSNEQFF. The DNA for the CDR3 is TGTGCCATCAGACTGCCTAGCGGGAGTAATGAGCAGTTCTTC.

The chain carries TRBV6-5 and TRBJ2-1, with D possibly TRBD2 on 6 matching bases. The CDR3 sequence is 14 residues long. V was clipped by 5 bases and J by 3 bases, with 11 bases between them. Germline values: CDR1 MNHEY, CDR2 SVGAGI. The CDR3 loop is CASSPRDFYNEQFF. The CDR3, as DNA: TGTGCCAGCAGTCCACGGGACTTCTACAATGAGCAGTTCTTC.

This chain uses TRBV9 with TRBJ2-2; 11 bases map to TRBD1. Unmatched junction bases numbered 8, after V lost 2 bases and J lost 8 bases. This CDR3 is 16 amino acids long. Per the germline V gene, CDR1 is SGDLS and CDR2 is YYNGEE. CDR3 sequence: CASSVAGTGGGGELFF. CDR3 nucleotides: TGTGCCAGCAGCGTCGCCGGGACAGGGGGTGGAGGGGAGCTGTTTTTT.

The gene calls are TRBV5-6 and TRBJ2-3; 7 bases are a match to TRBD1. The CDR3 has 15 amino acids. The germline V gene has CDR1 SGHDT and CDR2 YYEEEE. Trimming at V came to 3 bases and at J to 1 base, leaving 5 bases not matched to a gene. Here the CDR3 DNA reads TGTGCCAGCAGCTGGGGACAGTCCCGCACAGATACGCAGTATTTT. It codes for CASSWGQSRTDTQYF.

In DNA form, the CDR3 reads TGTGCCAGCAGTTTAAGGCAGGTTCGCGGCTACACCTTC. Protein sequence: CASSLRQVRGYTF. This chain uses TRBV28 with TRBJ1-2; D unclear. V gave up 2 bases and J gave up 8 bases, with 12 bases separating them. The CDR3 length is 13 residues. Germline V gene data show CDR1 as MDHEN and CDR2 as SYDVKM.

CDR3 nucleotides: TGTGCCAGCAGTGGAAATCGAGGGAGGCGTGGAAACACCATATATTTT. Protein product: CASSGNRGRRGNTIYF. The chain uses TRBV28 and TRBJ1-3; no definite D call. V dropped 5 bases and J dropped 3 bases, with 17 bases sitting between them. The CDR3 loop spans 16 amino acids. Looked up from germline, CDR1 is MDHEN and CDR2 is SYDVKM.

The chain carries TRBV6-5 and TRBJ2-1; 9 bases are a match to TRBD2. Unmatched junction bases numbered 12, after V lost 8 bases and J lost 10 bases. CDR3 length equals 14 residues. Germline CDR1 is MNHEY and CDR2 is SVGAGI. CDR3 sequence: CASRPGGLAGEQFF. Written as DNA, the CDR3 is TGTGCCAGCCGGCCTGGGGGGCTAGCGGGGGAGCAGTTCTTC.

This sequence joins TRBV29-1 and TRBJ1-1; TRBD1 matches 7 bases. The CDR3 consists of 13 residues. Germline CDR1 and CDR2: SQVTM and ANQGSEA. With 7 bases clipped from V and 1 base from J, the junction kept 6 bases outside the gene matches. CDR3 loop: CSATTGTNTEAFF. In DNA, the CDR3 is TGCAGCGCTACGACAGGGACGAACACTGAAGCTTTCTTT. The complete variable domain, with remaining parts taken from reference TRBV29-1 and TRBJ1-1, reads SAVISQKPSRDICQRGTSLTIQCQVDSQVTMMFWYRQQPGQSLTLIATANQGSEATYESGFVIDKFPISRPNLTFSTLTVSNMSPEDSSIYLCSATTGTNTEAFFGQGTRLTVV.

This rearrangement joins TRBV11-2 to TRBJ2-7; 7 bases agree with TRBD2. The trim removed 5 bases at V and 2 bases at J, leaving 12 bases unmatched. The CDR3 is 16 residues long. Per germline, CDR1 SGHAT and CDR2 FQNNGV. Written as DNA, the CDR3 is TGTGCCAGCAGCAGGGAGGGCCAGCGGGGAACCTACGAGCAGTACTTC. Encoded protein: CASSREGQRGTYEQYF.

For the CDR3, the DNA is TGTGCCAGCAGCTTGGGGGGGGCTAGCGGCACCTACGAGCAGTACTTC. Translating gives CASSLGGASGTYEQYF. The chain carries TRBV9 and TRBJ2-7; TRBD2 is a possible D gene (7 bases). The length of the CDR3 is 16 residues. Trimming removed 4 bases from V and 2 bases from J, with 19 bases in between. Germline V CDR1 and CDR2: SGDLS, YYNGEE.

This clone has a single count. The genes are TRBV5-1 and TRBJ2-7; D remains ambiguous. Per the germline V gene, CDR1 is SGHRS and CDR2 is YFSETQ. The length of the CDR3 is 13 residues. Deletions cut 3 bases from V and 2 bases from J, with 9 bases between. CDR3 DNA: TGCGCCAGCAGCTCCACAGAGACCTACGAGCAGTACTTC. The encoded protein is CASSSTETYEQYF.

The chain is built from TRBV6-5 and TRBJ2-2; D is perhaps TRBD2 (6 bases). Trimming cost V 4 bases and J 9 bases, with 18 bases left between them. CDR1 MNHEY and CDR2 SVGAGI come from the germline V gene. The CDR3 totals 15 residues. The DNA of the CDR3 is TGTGCCAGCAGTTTAGCGGAGTTAACGATCCGGGAGCTGTTTTTT. This codes for CASSLAELTIRELFF.

The chain links TRBV6-6 to TRBJ2-5, with TRBD2 matching 13 bases. After removal of 5 bases from V and 4 bases from J, the junction contained 4 bases not matched to a gene. Germline loops: CDR1 MNHNY, CDR2 SVGAGI (reference sequence). CDR3 length: 15 residues. The CDR3 sequence is CASSTRTSGRETQYF. The CDR3 DNA sequence: TGTGCCAGCAGTACCCGGACTAGCGGGAGAGAGACCCAGTACTTC.

The chain links TRBV30 to TRBJ2-1, with 8 bases fitting TRBD1. Germline assignment: CDR1 GTSNPN and CDR2 SVGIG (reference sequence). The CDR3 spans 13 residues. V was clipped by 1 base and J by 8 bases; unmatched bases: 4. The chain's CDR3 is CAWSAGQGDEQFF. The CDR3 DNA is TGTGCCTGGAGTGCCGGACAGGGTGATGAGCAGTTCTTC.

V gene TRBV7-2 combines with J gene TRBJ1-2; 9 nucleotides match TRBD1. The CDR3 extends over 15 amino acids. In germline, CDR1 is SGHTA, CDR2 FQGNSA. V trimming: 7 bases; J trimming: 7 bases; junction bases outside the gene matches: 13. CDR3 sequence: CASNPGQGMSSGYTF. CDR3 sequence (DNA): TGTGCCAGCAACCCGGGACAGGGTATGTCAAGTGGCTACACCTTC.

V is TRBV7-9 and J is TRBJ2-3, with D possibly TRBD1 on 5 matching bases. The germline V gene encodes CDR1 SEHNR and CDR2 FQNEAQ (reference sequence). The germline V and J ends were trimmed by 6 bases and 0 bases, with 22 bases remaining between them. This CDR3 is 18 amino acids long. The CDR3 is CASSRKVFGARSTDTQYF. CDR3 bases: TGTGCCAGCAGTCGGAAGGTATTTGGGGCTAGGAGCACAGATACGCAGTATTTT.

The chain joins TRBV29-1 to TRBJ1-1; tentatively, D is TRBD1 (5 bases). The CDR3 is 13 amino acids. Looked up from germline, CDR1 is SQVTM and CDR2 is ANQGSEA. Trimming removed 4 bases at V and 4 bases at J, with 13 bases between. CDR3 in DNA: TGCAGCGTTGGGGGCAGGACGAGCACTGAAGCTTTCTTT. Protein sequence: CSVGGRTSTEAFF.

The rearrangement joins TRBV5-6 to TRBJ2-5; 14 bases are a match to TRBD2. This CDR3 has 15 amino acids. V lost 7 bases to trimming and J lost 9 bases; unmatched junction nucleotides: 11. CDR1 SGHDT and CDR2 YYEEEE come from the germline V gene. CDR3 protein: CASAPGLAGVSAQYF. The CDR3 region has the DNA TGTGCCAGCGCCCCGGGACTAGCGGGAGTTTCTGCCCAGTACTTC. Complete variable domain (other parts from reference TRBV5-6 and TRBJ2-5): DAGVTQSPTHLIKTRGQQVTLRCSPKSGHDTVSWYQQALGQGPQFIFQYYEEEERQRGNFPDRFSGHQFPNYSSELNVNALLLGDSALYLCASAPGLAGVSAQYFGPGTRLLVL.

The V call is TRBV7-9, the J call TRBJ2-7, with a tentative D call TRBD2 (5 bases). The ends were cut back, 1 base at V and 0 bases at J, with 13 bases in the middle. CDR1 SEHNR and CDR2 FQNEAQ come from the germline V gene (reference sequence). The CDR3 is 16 amino acids. Here the CDR3 reads CASSLGYSGSSYEQYF. In DNA form, the CDR3 reads TGTGCCAGCAGCTTAGGCTATAGTGGGAGCTCCTACGAGCAGTACTTC.

CDR3 residues: CASSQDIADTQYF. For the CDR3, the DNA is TGCGCCAGCAGCCAAGACATAGCAGATACGCAGTATTTT. This chain joins TRBV4-1 and TRBJ2-3; D is unresolved. The CDR3 totals 13 residues. Germline V lookup: CDR1 MGHRA, CDR2 YSYEKL. V was trimmed by 0 bases and J by 4 bases, leaving 5 bases between them.

The chain combines TRBV6-4 with TRBJ2-7; 9 bases are a match to TRBD2. Germline trimming cut 2 bases from V and 0 bases from J; bases unmatched to any gene: 23. Germline CDR1 MRHNA, CDR2 SNTAGT. This CDR3 has 22 amino acids. The CDR3 here is CASSDGDTVGLAGHYYSYEQYF. CDR3 bases: TGTGCCAGCAGTGACGGGGACACCGTAGGGCTAGCGGGACATTATTACTCCTACGAGCAGTACTTC.

The J gene is TRBJ2-1, the V gene TRBV4-1, with 9 bases matching TRBD1. This CDR3 comprises 14 residues. Germline V gene sequence: CDR1 MGHRA, CDR2 YSYEKL. V shed 2 bases and J 10 bases; nucleotides not matched to a gene: 6. The CDR3, as DNA: TGCGCCAGCAGCCAACCAGGGACAGGGAAGGAGCAGTTCTTC. This codes for CASSQPGTGKEQFF.

V is TRBV10-1 and J is TRBJ1-2; 7 nucleotides agree with TRBD1. Germline V gives CDR1 WNHNN, CDR2 SYGVQD (reference sequence). The CDR3 loop spans 13 amino acids. The V and J ends lost 0 bases and 13 bases, in that order; junction bases with no gene match: 8. CDR3 DNA: TGCGCCAGCAGTGAGTCCCGACAGGGTGTAGTCACCTTC. Amino acids: CASSESRQGVVTF.

The rearrangement joins TRBV5-5 to TRBJ1-2, with D uncertain. Between the trimmed V and J ends, which lost 1 base and 4 bases, there was a span of 14 bases. The CDR3 has 15 residues. Germline V gene data show CDR1 as SGHKS and CDR2 as YYEKEE (reference sequence). The CDR3 spells CASSLYDTESYGYTF. In DNA, the CDR3 is TGTGCCAGCAGCTTGTATGACACCGAGAGCTATGGCTACACCTTC.

The table lists this clone with a count of one. The chain carries TRBV30 and TRBJ1-2, with 9 bases lining up with TRBD1. V was clipped by 4 bases and J by 2 bases; unmatched bases: 5. The germline V gene encodes CDR1 GTSNPN and CDR2 SVGIG (reference sequence). This CDR3 has 14 residues. The CDR3 sequence: CAWKTGGRNYGYTF. The DNA for the CDR3 is TGTGCCTGGAAAACAGGGGGCCGAAACTATGGCTACACCTTC. The entire variable domain, with the rest obtained from reference TRBV30 and TRBJ1-2, is as follows: SQTIHQWPATLVQPVGSPLSLECTVEGTSNPNLYWYRQAAGRGLQLLFYSVGIGQISSEVPQNLSASRPQDRQFILSSKKLLLSDSGFYLCAWKTGGRNYGYTFGSGTRLTVV.